These 15 T cell receptor beta chains originate from one sample sequenced in a study of blood T cells in healthy people across ages. A second roughly 7 to 12 cycle PCR used barcoded and J-beta primers. TCRdb ran MiXCR on the 5' RACE reads and lists one entry per CDR3 protein. The sample holds around 870,000 distinct CDR3 sequences, roughly 26% seen once. Source material: blood. The receptors derive from a woman over 75 in good health.

The chain carries TRBV19 and TRBJ2-5; 13 bases map to TRBD2. The junction had 6 bases not matched to a gene; V was cut back by 3 bases and J by 5 bases. The CDR3 loop spans 16 amino acids. The germline V gene encodes CDR1 LNHDA and CDR2 SQIVND (reference sequence). The CDR3 nucleotides are TGTGCCAGTAGTATCACTAGCGGGGGGGGCTGGGAGACCCAGTACTTC. Protein product: CASSITSGGGWETQYF.

This clonotype appeared a few times. Since no conserved phenylalanine or tryptophan closes the CDR3, a read error is the likely cause. The chain combines TRBV5-1 with TRBJ2-2; weak D call: TRBD2 (5 bases). Germline CDR1 is SGHRS and CDR2 is YFSETQ. There are 16 residues in the CDR3. V shed 0 bases and J shed 3 bases, with 12 bases lying between them. CDR3 loop: CASSLDASKDTGELFV. The CDR3 DNA is TGCGCCAGCAGCTTGGATGCTAGCAAAGACACCGGGGAGCTGTTTGTT.

The V gene is TRBV7-8, the J gene TRBJ1-4; 7 bases align to TRBD1. J lost 6 bases, V lost 3 bases, and 7 bases had no gene match. The CDR3 has 15 amino acids. Per germline, CDR1 SGHVS and CDR2 FQNEAQ. The CDR3 DNA sequence: TGTGCCAGCAGCTTGGAGAGGGGGCGCGATGAAAAACTGTTTTTT. Translating gives CASSLERGRDEKLFF.

At least ten counts were recorded for this clonotype. V usage is TRBV5-1 and J usage is TRBJ2-1, with 11 nucleotides matching TRBD2. The germline CDR1 and CDR2 sequences are SGHRS and YFSETQ. With 5 bases clipped from V and 0 bases from J, the junction kept 4 bases outside the gene matches. The CDR3 runs 16 residues. The DNA of the CDR3 is TGCGCCAGCAGTAAGACTAGCGGGGCCTCCTACAATGAGCAGTTCTTC. Amino acid sequence: CASSKTSGASYNEQFF.

This clonotype was observed many times. V usage is TRBV29-1 and J usage is TRBJ1-4, with a possible D match to TRBD1 (6 bases). CDR1 and CDR2 from the germline V gene are SQVTM and ANQGSEA. The CDR3 has 14 amino acids. Trimming pared 5 bases from V and 0 bases from J, leaving 10 bases between. The CDR3 bases are TGCAGCGTTAGATGGACAGCAACTAATGAAAAACTGTTTTTT. This gives the protein CSVRWTATNEKLFF.

This clonotype occurred many times. This chain links TRBV7-2 with TRBJ2-5, with D perhaps TRBD1 (6 bases). V dropped 1 base and J dropped 1 base, with 13 bases sitting between them. The CDR3 runs to 16 residues. Germline V gene data show CDR1 as SGHTA and CDR2 as FQGNSA. CDR3 loop: CASSLGVTGPQETQYF. DNA of the CDR3: TGTGCCAGCAGCTTAGGGGTTACAGGGCCCCAAGAGACCCAGTACTTC.

This clonotype was counted a few times. V and J are TRBV29-1 and TRBJ1-1; D uncertain. Trimming shortened V by 6 bases and J by 4 bases, and 12 bases separated the two germline ends. Per germline, CDR1 SQVTM and CDR2 ANQGSEA. The CDR3 runs 12 residues. The CDR3 region is CSVGVAGTEAFF. In DNA, the CDR3 is TGCAGCGTCGGTGTGGCGGGCACTGAAGCTTTCTTT.

This clonotype was recorded many times. The rearrangement links TRBV5-1 to TRBJ1-1, with 11 nucleotides matching TRBD1. V trimming: 4 bases; J trimming: 2 bases; junction bases outside the gene matches: 10. The CDR3 has 17 residues. Germline CDR1 SGHRS, CDR2 YFSETQ. CDR3 nucleotide sequence: TGCGCCAGCAGCCCAGGACAGGGGGCCACTCTCAACACTGAAGCTTTCTTT. Residues: CASSPGQGATLNTEAFF.

This clonotype was recorded many times. The V call is TRBV28, the J call TRBJ2-4; the D is unclear. Trimming shortened V by 2 bases and J by 5 bases, and 4 bases separated the two germline ends. The CDR3 is 12 amino acids. The germline V gene encodes CDR1 MDHEN and CDR2 SYDVKM. CDR3 amino acids: CASSLIENIQYF. DNA for the CDR3: TGTGCCAGCAGTTTAATAGAAAACATTCAGTACTTC. Combining the CDR3 with reference TRBV28 and TRBJ2-4 gives the whole variable domain DVKVTQSSRYLVKRTGEKVFLECVQDMDHENMFWYRQDPGLGLRLIYFSYDVKMKEKGDIPEGYSVSREKKERFSLILESASTNQTSMYLCASSLIENIQYFGAGTRLSVL.

This clonotype was seen many times. The chain links TRBV5-5 to TRBJ2-3; 10 bases are a match to TRBD2. Germline lookup yields CDR1 SGHKS and CDR2 YYEKEE (reference sequence). The CDR3 consists of 19 residues. After removal of 1 base from V and 1 base from J, the junction contained 12 bases not matched to a gene. DNA of the CDR3: TGTGCCAGCAGCTTGCATCGGCTAGCGGGGGCCCACCGCACAGATACGCAGTATTTT. Translating it yields CASSLHRLAGAHRTDTQYF.

On this clonotype itself: A much larger clone lies one base from this, so it may be a read error. The chain combines TRBV5-6 with TRBJ2-1; 7 bases are a match to TRBD1. Per germline, CDR1 SGHDT and CDR2 YYEEEE. V dropped 3 bases and J dropped 13; count of bases not matched to a gene: 13. CDR3 length: 14 residues. Here the CDR3 DNA reads TGTGCCAGCAGCTCGCCGGGGACAGAGGAGACCCAGTTCTTC. Translated: CASSSPGTEETQFF.

The chain carries TRBV20-1 and TRBJ1-1; tentative D call: TRBD1 (5 bases). The length of the CDR3 is 15 residues. Trimming pared 6 bases from V and 5 bases from J, leaving 22 bases between. Germline loops: CDR1 DFQATT, CDR2 SNEGSKA (reference sequence). CDR3 region: CSALSGKGMGTEAFF. As DNA, the CDR3 is TGCAGTGCCCTTTCAGGGAAGGGGATGGGGACTGAAGCTTTCTTT.

This clonotype was counted at least ten times. The chain carries TRBV20-1 and TRBJ2-1; maybe TRBD2 (5 bases). The V end was cut by 6 bases, the J end by 7 bases, with 16 bases between. CDR3 size: 13 residues. Germline CDR1 and CDR2: DFQATT and SNEGSKA (reference sequence). The CDR3 region has the DNA TGCAGTGCCGATGAGGGTTTGAGGAATGAGCAGTTCTTC. This gives the protein CSADEGLRNEQFF.

This clonotype has a handful of counts. The rearrangement uses TRBV28 and TRBJ2-3; 8 bases are shared with TRBD1. The CDR3 has 15 amino acids. The germline CDR1 and CDR2 sequences are MDHEN and SYDVKM. Unmatched junction bases numbered 15, after V lost 6 bases and J lost 10 bases. In DNA, the CDR3 is TGTGCCAGCAGCCCCCCCGGACAGGGCTCCCCTCCGCAGTATTTT. The encoded protein is CASSPPGQGSPPQYF.

The chain joins TRBV5-5 to TRBJ2-7; the D is unclear. Trimming removed 5 bases from V and 6 bases from J, with 18 bases in between. CDR1 and CDR2 (germline): SGHKS, YYEKEE (reference sequence). This CDR3 has 14 amino acids. The CDR3 DNA sequence: TGTGCCAGCAGGCCATCGCTCCCGTCCGGCGAGCAGTACTTC. Translated: CASRPSLPSGEQYF.